A selection of T cell receptor beta chains follows, all from one sample in a study of shared clonotypes between healthy human individuals. The method was immunoSEQ multiplex PCR; TCRdb's version includes in-frame clones alone and lacks a portion of them. The sample contains hundreds of thousands of clones, roughly 70% of which appear only once. Source material: memory CD4+ T cells sorted from blood. The receptors were sampled from a woman in her twenties or thirties in good health. The CDR3 runs from the conserved cysteine through the conserved F or W. The order of the fields is D gene, J gene, clone size, V gene, CDR3 protein, CDR3 DNA. The D gene is left open where the match is weak. Not all rows give a size; the values are once, few, many and, for expanded clones, a class.

>-|TRBJ1-1|-|TRBV5-6
CASSLTGLNTEAFF
TGTGCCAGCAGCTTGACAGGGCTTAACACTGAAGCTTTCTTT
>TRBD2|TRBJ2-1|once|TRBV5-1
CASSLDSGSFSNEQFF
TGCGCCAGCAGCTTGGATAGCGGGAGTTTCTCCAATGAGCAGTTCTTC
>TRBD1|TRBJ1-1|-|TRBV5-1
CASSSTGPMNTEAFF
TGCGCCAGCAGCTCGACAGGGCCCATGAACACTGAAGCTTTCTTT
>-|TRBJ1-4|many|TRBV28
CASSRLNEKLFF
TGTGCCAGCAGCCGTCTTAATGAAAAACTGTTTTTT
>TRBD2|TRBJ2-7|many|TRBV4-2
CASSQGLAETYEQYF
TGTGCCAGCAGCCAGGGACTAGCGGAAACCTACGAGCAGTACTTC
>TRBD1|TRBJ1-5|-|TRBV10-2
CASSANRGSNQPQHF
TGCGCCAGCAGTGCGAACAGGGGAAGCAATCAGCCCCAGCATTTT
>-|TRBJ2-5|-|TRBV7-2
CASGQQETQYF
TGTGCCAGCGGGCAGCAAGAGACCCAGTACTTC
>-|TRBJ1-1|-|TRBV5-8
CASSSVLGTGNTEAFF
TGTGCCAGCAGCTCTGTTTTAGGGACGGGGAACACTGAAGCTTTCTTT
>TRBD1|TRBJ1-2|-|TRBV18
CASSQNRGEGYTF
TGTGCCAGCTCCCAAAACAGGGGAGAAGGCTACACCTTC
>TRBD1|TRBJ2-5|-|TRBV28
CASSSRGPGQGARVAQYF
TGTGCCAGCAGTTCGAGGGGCCCGGGACAGGGAGCCCGGGTGGCCCAGTACTTC
>-|TRBJ1-4|once|TRBV5-1
CASSLGTGSGGEKLFF
TGCGCCAGCAGCTTGGGAACAGGGTCGGGGGGTGAAAAACTGTTTTTT
>-|TRBJ1-4|-|TRBV29-1
CSVERGEKLFF
TGCAGCGTTGAAAGGGGGGAAAAACTGTTTTTT
>-|TRBJ2-1|-|TRBV7-3
CASSVTGSTWNEQFF
TGTGCCAGCAGCGTTACAGGGTCCACATGGAATGAGCAGTTCTTC
>TRBD2|TRBJ2-3|many|TRBV28
CASSSSGRFGDTQYF
TGTGCCAGCAGTTCTAGCGGGAGATTTGGAGATACGCAGTATTTT
>-|TRBJ2-2|-|TRBV5-1
CASSLAQNTGELFF
TGCGCCAGCAGCTTGGCACAAAACACCGGGGAGCTGTTTTTT
>TRBD2|TRBJ2-2|-|TRBV28
CASSGGTSGTGELFF
TGTGCCAGCAGTGGGGGGACTAGCGGGACCGGGGAGCTGTTTTTT
>-|TRBJ1-4|many|TRBV5-1
CASSLGLENEKLFF
TGCGCCAGCAGCTTGGGTCTGGAGAATGAAAAACTGTTTTTT
>-|TRBJ2-2|-|TRBV19
CASRRAGELFF
TGTGCCAGTAGGAGGGCCGGGGAGCTGTTTTTT
>-|TRBJ2-7|few|TRBV4-1
CASSRGYESYEQYF
TGCGCCAGCAGTCGCGGGTACGAATCCTACGAGCAGTACTTC
>-|TRBJ1-4|few|TRBV7-9
CASSSRDEKLFF
TGTGCCAGCAGCTCCCGGGACGAAAAACTGTTTTTT
>-|TRBJ1-2|-|TRBV27
CASSPAGKYGYTF
TGTGCCAGCAGTCCTGCAGGGAAATATGGCTACACCTTC
>-|TRBJ2-3|-|TRBV6-1
CASSADSIRNRYF
TGTGCCAGCAGTGCAGACAGTATACGTAACAGGTATTTT
>TRBD1|TRBJ2-5|-|TRBV11-2
CASSPGQGSQETQYF
TGTGCCAGCAGTCCGGGACAGGGATCGCAAGAGACCCAGTACTTC
>-|TRBJ2-6|-|TRBV19
CATLKGSGANVLTF
TGTGCCACCCTTAAGGGGTCTGGGGCCAACGTCCTGACTTTC
>-|TRBJ2-7|-|TRBV19
CASRSQGGGYEQYF
TGTGCCAGTAGGTCGCAGGGCGGAGGATACGAGCAGTACTTC
>TRBD2|TRBJ2-5|-|TRBV15
CATSRLGLAEETQYF
TGTGCCACCAGCAGACTTGGACTAGCGGAAGAGACCCAGTACTTC
>-|TRBJ2-5|-|TRBV18
CASSPQGGQTQYF
TGTGCCAGCTCACCACAGGGGGGGCAGACCCAGTACTTC
>-|TRBJ1-1|-|TRBV2
CASSERLGNTEAFF
TGTGCCAGCAGTGAACGATTAGGGAACACTGAAGCTTTCTTT
>TRBD2|TRBJ2-1|-|TRBV7-8
CASSFRTSGDNEQFF
TGTGCCAGCAGCTTCAGGACTAGCGGTGACAATGAGCAGTTCTTC
>-|TRBJ2-7|-|TRBV18
CASSPPSRTYEQYF
TGTGCCAGCTCACCACCTAGCCGAACCTACGAGCAGTACTTC
>TRBD2|TRBJ2-3|-|TRBV28
CASSSGRWGKPSTDTQYF
TGTGCCAGCAGTTCCGGGAGGTGGGGGAAGCCATCCACAGATACGCAGTATTTT
>-|TRBJ1-4|-|TRBV5-1
CASSLVPHDSGEKLFF
TGCGCCAGCAGCTTGGTCCCACACGACAGTGGTGAAAAACTGTTTTTT
>TRBD2|TRBJ2-1|-|TRBV11-3
CASSFRLAGEDEQFF
TGTGCCAGCAGCTTTAGACTAGCGGGAGAGGATGAGCAGTTCTTC
>-|TRBJ1-1|-|TRBV27
CASRASQLNTEAFF
TGTGCCAGCAGGGCCTCACAGCTTAACACTGAAGCTTTCTTT
>-|TRBJ2-1|-|TRBV5-1
CASSLVPGAGSEQFF
TGCGCCAGCAGCTTGGTTCCAGGGGCCGGGTCTGAGCAGTTCTTC
>-|TRBJ1-1|-|TRBV6-5
CASSYLVGTSNEAFF
TGTGCCAGCAGTTACCTTGTTGGGACATCTAATGAAGCTTTCTTT
>TRBD2|TRBJ2-1|once|TRBV19
CASSNPTSGRGRYEQFF
TGTGCCAGTAGTAACCCGACTAGCGGGAGGGGTCGGTATGAGCAGTTCTTC
>TRBD1|TRBJ1-5|-|TRBV7-9
CASSAQGANQPQHF
TGTGCCAGCAGCGCACAGGGGGCGAATCAGCCCCAGCATTTT
>-|TRBJ1-2|-|TRBV11-2
CASSHSQGGANYGYTF
TGTGCCAGCAGTCACTCCCAGGGAGGAGCCAACTATGGCTACACCTTC
>-|TRBJ1-1|few|TRBV28
CASSDAVFAEAFF
TGTGCCAGCAGTGACGCCGTGTTCGCTGAAGCTTTCTTT
>TRBD1|TRBJ2-1|-|TRBV6-5
CASSYEGARPVLQQFF
TGTGCCAGCAGTTATGAGGGGGCCCGCCCCGTCCTCCAGCAGTTCTTC
>TRBD1|TRBJ2-7|-|TRBV6-6
CASSYGTGGYEQYF
TGTGCCAGCAGTTACGGGACAGGGGGCTACGAGCAGTACTTC
>TRBD1|TRBJ2-6|-|TRBV6-4
CASSDRWTGGAGANVLTF
TGTGCCAGCAGTGACCGGTGGACAGGGGGAGCTGGGGCCAACGTCCTGACTTTC
>-|TRBJ2-7|many|TRBV11-2
CASSSHRGSEQYF
TGTGCCAGCAGCTCCCACCGGGGCTCCGAGCAGTACTTC
>-|TRBJ1-2|-|TRBV5-1
CASSLGSYGYTF
TGCGCCAGCAGCTTGGGCTCCTATGGCTACACCTTC
>-|TRBJ2-7|-|TRBV6-5
CASATDIPYEQYF
TGTGCCAGTGCTACGGACATCCCTTACGAGCAGTACTTC
>-|TRBJ2-7|-|TRBV5-1
CASSLDQTAYEQYF
TGCGCCAGCAGCTTGGACCAGACGGCCTACGAGCAGTACTTC
>-|TRBJ1-1|-|TRBV5-1
CASSLVGGNTEAFF
TGCGCCAGCAGCTTGGTTGGCGGCAACACTGAAGCTTTCTTT
>TRBD2|TRBJ2-2|-|TRBV9
CASSVGLAGQTGELFF
TGTGCCAGCAGCGTCGGACTAGCGGGCCAAACCGGGGAGCTGTTTTTT
>-|TRBJ2-1|-|TRBV5-1
CASSLVRPDHNEQFF
TGCGCCAGCAGCTTGGTTCGGCCTGATCACAATGAGCAGTTCTTC
>TRBD1|TRBJ2-1|-|TRBV6-5
CASSGIQGLNEQFF
TGTGCCAGCAGTGGAATACAGGGGCTGAATGAGCAGTTCTTC
>-|TRBJ2-3|-|TRBV25-1
CASSESWTPSADTQYF
TGTGCCAGCAGTGAGTCATGGACCCCGAGCGCAGATACGCAGTATTTT
>TRBD1|TRBJ1-2|-|TRBV6-1
CATGLSGGAGGYTF
TGTGCCACAGGGCTCTCAGGGGGCGCGGGTGGCTACACCTTC
>-|TRBJ2-2|-|TRBV2
CASSLAGGKDGELFF
TGTGCCAGCAGTCTTGCTGGCGGGAAGGACGGGGAGCTGTTTTTT
>-|TRBJ2-7|few|TRBV18
CASSRDTSSYEQYF
TGTGCCAGCTCACGCGACACTAGTTCCTACGAGCAGTACTTC
>-|TRBJ2-3|-|TRBV6-1
CASSGVGRDTQYF
TGTGCCAGCAGTGGGGTAGGCAGAGATACGCAGTATTTT
>TRBD1|TRBJ1-5|once|TRBV10-3
CAIRGDRGQPQHF
TGTGCCATCAGGGGGGACAGGGGACAGCCCCAGCATTTT
>-|TRBJ2-1|-|TRBV15
CATSILGRQARGEQFF
TGTGCCACCAGCATCCTAGGACGACAGGCTCGAGGCGAGCAGTTCTTC
>-|TRBJ2-1|-|TRBV6-1
CASRVSTNEQFF
TGTGCCAGCAGGGTAAGCACCAATGAGCAGTTCTTC